This TCR beta chain emerged from a study of shared clonotypes between healthy human individuals. Study-wide context: The donor group consisted of a couple of women and three men, aged 18 to 49.

Some clones are missing from TCRdb's copy, which holds only in-frame ones; the method was immunoSEQ multiplex PCR. Of a few million clones listed, over 85% are singletons. CDR1 and CDR2 from the germline V gene are SGHAT and FQNNGV. Trimming cost V 6 bases and J 1 base, with 16 bases left between them. The length of the CDR3 is 16 residues. V is TRBV11-2 and J is TRBJ1-3; the D is unclear. The source of this sequence is a young man in good health. Some clones in this sample may be carry-over from other donors' samples. The sequencing sample was made of naive CD4+ T cells from PBMCs. The subset is: CD45RA+ positively selected. In nucleotides, the CDR3 is TGTGCCAGCAGTCCATTGGCGTCCCATTCTGGAAACACCATATATTTT. Translation gives CASSPLASHSGNTIYF.